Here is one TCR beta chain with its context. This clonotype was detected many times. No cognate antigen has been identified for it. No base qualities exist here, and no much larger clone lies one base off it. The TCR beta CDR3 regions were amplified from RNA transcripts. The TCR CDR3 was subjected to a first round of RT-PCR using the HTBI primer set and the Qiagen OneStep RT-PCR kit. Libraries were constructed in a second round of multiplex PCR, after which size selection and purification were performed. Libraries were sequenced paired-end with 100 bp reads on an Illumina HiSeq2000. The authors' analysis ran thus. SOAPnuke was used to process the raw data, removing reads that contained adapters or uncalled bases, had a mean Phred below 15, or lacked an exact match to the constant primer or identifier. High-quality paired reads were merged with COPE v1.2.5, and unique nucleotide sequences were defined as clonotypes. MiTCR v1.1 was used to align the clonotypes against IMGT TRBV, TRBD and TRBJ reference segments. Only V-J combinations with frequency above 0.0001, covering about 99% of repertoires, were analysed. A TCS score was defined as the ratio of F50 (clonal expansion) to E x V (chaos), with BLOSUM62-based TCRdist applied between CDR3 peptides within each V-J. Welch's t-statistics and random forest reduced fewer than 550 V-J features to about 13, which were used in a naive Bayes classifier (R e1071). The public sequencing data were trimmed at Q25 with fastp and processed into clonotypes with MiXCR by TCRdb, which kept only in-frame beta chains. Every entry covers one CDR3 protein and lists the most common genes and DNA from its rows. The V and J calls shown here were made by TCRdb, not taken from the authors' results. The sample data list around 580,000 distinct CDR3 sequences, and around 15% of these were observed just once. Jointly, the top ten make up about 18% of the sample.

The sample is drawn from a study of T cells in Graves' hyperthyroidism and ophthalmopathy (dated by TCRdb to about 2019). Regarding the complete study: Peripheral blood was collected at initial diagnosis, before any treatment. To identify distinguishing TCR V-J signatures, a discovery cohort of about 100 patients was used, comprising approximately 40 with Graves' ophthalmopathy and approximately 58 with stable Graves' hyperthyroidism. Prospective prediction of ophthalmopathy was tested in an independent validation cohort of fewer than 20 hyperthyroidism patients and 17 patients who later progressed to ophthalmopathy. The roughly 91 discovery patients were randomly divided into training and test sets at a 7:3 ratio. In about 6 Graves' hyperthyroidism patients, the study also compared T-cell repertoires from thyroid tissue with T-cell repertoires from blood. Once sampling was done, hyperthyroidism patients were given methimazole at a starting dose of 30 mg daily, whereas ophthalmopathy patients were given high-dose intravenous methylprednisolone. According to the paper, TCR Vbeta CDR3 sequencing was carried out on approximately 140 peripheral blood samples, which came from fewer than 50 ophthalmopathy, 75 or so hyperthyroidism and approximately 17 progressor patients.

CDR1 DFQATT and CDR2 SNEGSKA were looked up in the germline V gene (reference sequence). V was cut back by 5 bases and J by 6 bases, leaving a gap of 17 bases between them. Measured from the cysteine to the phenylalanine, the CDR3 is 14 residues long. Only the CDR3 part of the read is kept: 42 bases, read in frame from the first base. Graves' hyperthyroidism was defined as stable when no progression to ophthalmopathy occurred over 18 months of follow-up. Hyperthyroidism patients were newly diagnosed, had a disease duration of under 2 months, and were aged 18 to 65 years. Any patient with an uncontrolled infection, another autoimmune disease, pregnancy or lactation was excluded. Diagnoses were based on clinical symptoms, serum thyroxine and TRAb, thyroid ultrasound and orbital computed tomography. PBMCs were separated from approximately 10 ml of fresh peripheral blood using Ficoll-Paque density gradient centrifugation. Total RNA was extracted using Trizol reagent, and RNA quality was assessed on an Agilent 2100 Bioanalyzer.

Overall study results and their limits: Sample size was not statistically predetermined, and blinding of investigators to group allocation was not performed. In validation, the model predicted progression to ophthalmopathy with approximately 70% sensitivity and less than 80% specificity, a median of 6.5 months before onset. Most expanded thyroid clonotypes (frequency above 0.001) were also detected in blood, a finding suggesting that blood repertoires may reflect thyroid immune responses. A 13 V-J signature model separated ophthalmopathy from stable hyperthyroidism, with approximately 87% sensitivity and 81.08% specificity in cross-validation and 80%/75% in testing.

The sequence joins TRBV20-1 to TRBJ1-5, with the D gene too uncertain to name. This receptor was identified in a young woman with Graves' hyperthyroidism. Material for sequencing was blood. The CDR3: CSAGPFRGGQPQHF. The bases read TGCAGTGCTGGACCGTTCCGGGGAGGTCAGCCCCAGCATTTT.